These 13 T cell receptor beta chains were sequenced from one sample in a study of T cells in Graves' hyperthyroidism and ophthalmopathy. The TCR beta CDR3 regions underwent amplification using RNA transcripts as the source. A first-round RT-PCR of the TCR CDR3 used the HTBI primer set. MiXCR, applied by TCRdb to the multiplex PCR reads, yields one record per CDR3 protein. The repertoire holds approximately 560,000 distinct CDR3 sequences, with 15% to 18% as singletons. Sequenced sample: blood. These receptors all stem from a woman aged 25 to 45 with Graves' hyperthyroidism.

The chain couples TRBV24-1 to TRBJ1-2; a weak D match, TRBD1 (6 bases). Per germline, CDR1 KGHDR and CDR2 SFDVKD. This CDR3 has 16 amino acids. The V end was cut by 3 bases, the J end by 8 bases, with 21 bases between. CDR3 protein: CATSDPRTPGQLGYTF. The CDR3 nucleotides are TGTGCCACCAGTGATCCCCGGACCCCCGGACAGCTCGGCTACACCTTC.

This clonotype appeared many times. V usage is TRBV2 and J usage is TRBJ2-1; D may be TRBD1 or TRBD2 (5 bases each). The CDR3 extends over 16 amino acids. CDR1 is SNHLY, CDR2 FYNNEI, per germline. Trimming removed 7 bases at V and 1 base at J, with 17 bases between. This chain's CDR3 is CASTQRGWGSYNEQFF. The CDR3 nucleotides are TGTGCCAGCACCCAACGCGGCTGGGGGTCCTACAATGAGCAGTTCTTC.

This clonotype was seen only a few times. The chain recombines TRBV29-1 with TRBJ1-1; TRBD1 matches at 9 bases. The J segment lost 4 bases and the V segment lost 7 bases, leaving 7 bases of the junction unmatched. This CDR3 comprises 13 residues. Per the germline V gene, CDR1 is SQVTM and CDR2 is ANQGSEA. For the CDR3, the DNA is TGCAGCGCCAGAACAGGGGGCAGCACTGAAGCTTTCTTT. Translating gives CSARTGGSTEAFF.

This clonotype was found many times. The CDR3, as DNA: TGTGCCAGCAGTGAAGTGTTGACAGGGAGGGCTTTCTTT. This encodes CASSEVLTGRAFF. The J gene is TRBJ1-1, the V gene TRBV2, with TRBD1 identical over 7 bases. The CDR3 totals 13 residues. From germline, CDR1 is SNHLY and CDR2 FYNNEI. With V trimmed by 1 base and J by 11 bases, 7 bases remained unmatched.

This clonotype was counted many times. The chain joins TRBV5-1 to TRBJ2-7, with no clear D. V lost 4 bases to trimming and J lost 2 bases, with 10 bases between them. Germline CDR1 and CDR2: SGHRS and YFSETQ. The CDR3 contains 13 residues. CDR3 loop: CASSGGTPYEQYF. DNA for the CDR3: TGCGCCAGCAGCGGCGGCACTCCCTACGAGCAGTACTTC.

This clonotype has ten or more counts. V is TRBV12-3 or TRBV12-4 and J is TRBJ2-7; D remains ambiguous. The CDR3 totals 12 residues. V shed 6 bases and J shed 7 bases, with 13 bases lying between them. This chain's CDR3 is CASRDLTREQYF. DNA of the CDR3: TGTGCCAGCAGGGACCTCACGCGGGAGCAGTACTTC.

This clonotype was seen many times. The gene calls are TRBV6-1 and TRBJ2-5; 10 bases map to TRBD1. With 9 bases clipped from V and 5 bases from J, the junction kept 12 bases outside the gene matches. CDR3 length: 15 amino acids. CDR1 is MNHNS and CDR2 is SASEGT in the germline V gene. The chain's CDR3 is CASSLRTGGRETQYF. In DNA, the CDR3 is TGTGCCAGTTCCTTGAGGACAGGGGGGCGGGAGACCCAGTACTTC.

V usage is TRBV19 and J usage is TRBJ2-1, with unresolved D. CDR3 size: 16 residues. V shed 5 bases and J shed 4 bases, with 18 bases lying between them. The germline V gene has CDR1 LNHDA and CDR2 SQIVND (reference sequence). Written as DNA, the CDR3 is TGTGCCAGTAGTGCCCCACTTGGAACCGGGTACAATGAGCAGTTCTTC. Encoded protein: CASSAPLGTGYNEQFF. Supplemented by reference TRBV19 and TRBJ2-1, the full variable domain reads DGGITQSPKYLFRKEGQNVTLSCEQNLNHDAMYWYRQDPGQGLRLIYYSQIVNDFQKGDIAEGYSVSREKKESFPLTVTSAQKNPTAFYLCASSAPLGTGYNEQFFGPGTRLTVL.

This clonotype showed up many times. V usage is TRBV7-8 and J usage is TRBJ2-5; 8 bases fit TRBD2. Germline-derived CDR1 and CDR2 are SGHVS and FQNEAQ. This CDR3 has 15 residues. The J segment lost 6 bases and the V segment lost 2 bases, leaving 8 bases of the junction unmatched. The CDR3 here is CASSLLGRAPQTQYF. The CDR3 DNA is TGTGCCAGCAGCTTACTCGGGAGGGCCCCCCAGACCCAGTACTTC.

The chain couples TRBV5-1 to TRBJ2-7; 12 bases align to TRBD2. V lost 4 bases and J lost 3; bases outside the gene matches: 5. CDR1 is SGHRS, CDR2 YFSETQ, per germline. This CDR3 region has 15 residues. The CDR3 nucleotides read TGCGCCAGCAGCGGGGGACTAGCGGGCCTCTACGAGCAGTACTTC. As protein: CASSGGLAGLYEQYF. The full variable domain, in which reference TRBV5-1 and TRBJ2-7 provide the parts outside the CDR3, is KAGVTQTPRYLIKTRGQQVTLSCSPISGHRSVSWYQQTPGQGLQFLFEYFSETQRNKGNFPGRFSGRQFSNSRSEMNVSTLELGDSALYLCASSGGLAGLYEQYFGPGTRLTVT.

In this sample, this clonotype turned up a few times. The chain has TRBV20-1 and TRBJ1-6; 7 bases fit TRBD1. V dropped 5 bases and J dropped 6; count of bases not matched to a gene: 4. The germline gives CDR1 DFQATT, CDR2 SNEGSKA (reference sequence). This CDR3 region has 13 residues. CDR3 nucleotides: TGCAGTGCTCGGGACAGCGCTAATTCACCCCTCCACTTT. This sequence encodes CSARDSANSPLHF.

The chain uses TRBV5-1 and TRBJ2-7; D unresolved. CDR1 is SGHRS and CDR2 is YFSETQ in the germline V gene. Deletions cut 0 bases from V and 6 bases from J, with 7 bases between. CDR3 length equals 12 residues. The CDR3 sequence: CASSLAESEQYF. The CDR3 coding sequence is TGCGCCAGCAGCTTGGCGGAGAGCGAGCAGTACTTC.

The rearrangement joins TRBV5-1 to TRBJ2-5, with 7 bases that match TRBD2. V shed 7 bases and J 5 bases; nucleotides not matched to a gene: 8. This CDR3 spans 13 amino acids. Germline V lookup: CDR1 SGHRS, CDR2 YFSETQ. CDR3 sequence reads: CASRGRASETQYF. Here the CDR3 DNA reads TGCGCCAGCCGGGGGAGGGCCTCCGAGACCCAGTACTTC.